The rows below give T cell receptor beta chains drawn from one sample of a study of early T cells in non-severe SARS-CoV-2 infection. TCRdb processed the 5' RACE reads anew with MiXCR; each CDR3 protein has one entry. The sample has tens of thousands of distinct CDR3 sequences; under 7.5% are singletons. The sequencing input was whole blood. Receptor source: an adult who was a healthcare worker with PCR-confirmed SARS-CoV-2 infection or an uninfected control (not recorded which). Both conserved end residues are part of each CDR3. A D gene is named only where the DNA matches it firmly. Expanded clones are given a class, and other clones once, few, many or no size at all.

D gene,J gene,V gene,clone size,CDR3 protein,CDR3 DNA
.,TRBJ1-4,TRBV19,many,CASSRSPEWGSNEKLFF,TGTGCCAGTAGTCGATCCCCGGAATGGGGCTCTAATGAAAAACTGTTTTTT
.,TRBJ2-2,TRBV7-9,few,CASSPPGSPSTGELFF,TGTGCCAGCAGCCCGCCGGGCTCTCCCTCCACCGGGGAGCTGTTTTTT
.,TRBJ1-5,TRBV4-1,.,CASSQGAGSLNQPQHF,TGCGCCAGCAGCCAAGGAGCTGGCAGCCTAAATCAGCCCCAGCATTTT
TRBD1,TRBJ2-2,TRBV5-1,.,CASSRGQGVIPGELFF,TGCGCCAGCAGCCGTGGCCAGGGGGTTATCCCCGGGGAGCTGTTTTTT
TRBD1,TRBJ2-3,TRBV19,many,CASSTVPLGGSTDTQYF,TGTGCCAGTAGTACAGTTCCCTTAGGGGGCAGCACAGATACGCAGTATTTT
TRBD1,TRBJ1-2,TRBV12-3/TRBV12-4,few,CASSSTGVIYGYTF,TGTGCCAGCAGTTCGACAGGGGTTATCTATGGCTACACCTTC
.,TRBJ1-5,TRBV7-9,many,CASSLRDDQPQHF,TGTGCCAGCAGCTTACGAGACGATCAGCCCCAGCATTTT
TRBD1,TRBJ1-5,TRBV20-1,many,CSAPPPQGAPSQPQHF,TGCAGTGCTCCTCCACCACAGGGGGCGCCAAGTCAGCCCCAGCATTTT
TRBD1,TRBJ2-2,TRBV29-1,many,CSVSHGTVNTGELFF,TGCAGCGTTTCCCACGGGACAGTAAACACCGGGGAGCTGTTTTTT
.,TRBJ1-1,TRBV28,many,CASSPIGTADEAFF,TGTGCCAGCAGTCCTATCGGGACGGCTGATGAAGCTTTCTTT
.,TRBJ2-1,TRBV7-6,many,CASSAFINSGFYNEQFF,TGTGCCAGCAGCGCCTTTATTAATAGCGGATTTTACAATGAGCAGTTCTTC
.,TRBJ2-5,TRBV28,few,CASRQGQETQYF,TGTGCCAGCAGACAGGGACAAGAGACCCAGTACTTC
.,TRBJ2-2,TRBV7-8,many,CASSFGVTGELFF,TGTGCCAGCAGCTTCGGGGTCACCGGGGAGCTGTTTTTT
.,TRBJ2-2,TRBV7-6,many,CASSPTRGTGELFF,TGTGCCAGCAGCCCGACTAGGGGTACCGGGGAGCTGTTTTTT
TRBD2,TRBJ2-4,TRBV4-2,many,CASSQDHEGPGGIQYF,TGTGCCAGCAGCCAAGATCATGAGGGGCCGGGGGGCATTCAGTACTTC
TRBD1,TRBJ2-2,TRBV7-3,many,CASSLNRGTGELFF,TGTGCCAGCAGCCTAAACAGGGGGACCGGGGAGCTGTTTTTT
.,TRBJ1-1,TRBV11-2,many,CASSLVRDYTEAFF,TGTGCCAGCAGCTTAGTCAGGGATTACACTGAAGCTTTCTTT
.,TRBJ2-2,TRBV4-3,few,CASSQDRVASGELFF,TGCGCCAGCAGCCAAGATAGAGTAGCTTCCGGGGAGCTGTTTTTT
.,TRBJ1-1,TRBV19,.,CASSFRVAGRLGVMNTEAFF,TGTGCCAGTAGTTTTAGGGTGGCAGGGAGACTAGGTGTTATGAACACTGAAGCTTTCTTT
.,TRBJ2-5,TRBV7-9,many,CASSLELAETQYF,TGTGCCAGCAGCTTAGAATTAGCGGAGACCCAGTACTTC
.,TRBJ1-5,TRBV28,few,CASTPQGSNQPQHF,TGTGCCAGCACCCCCCAGGGTAGCAATCAGCCCCAGCATTTT
TRBD1,TRBJ2-3,TRBV20-1,many,CSARTGYDTQYF,TGCAGTGCACGGACAGGTTACGATACGCAGTATTTT
.,TRBJ2-1,TRBV12-3/TRBV12-4,.,CASGSDLDNEQFF,TGTGCCAGCGGTTCAGACCTAGACAATGAGCAGTTCTTC
.,TRBJ1-1,TRBV5-1,many,CASSLAGARNMNTEAFF,TGCGCCAGCAGCTTGGCTGGGGCGAGAAACATGAACACTGAAGCTTTCTTT
.,TRBJ1-1,TRBV6-5,many,CASSYSTEAFF,TGTGCCAGCAGTTACTCCACTGAAGCTTTCTTT
.,TRBJ2-1,TRBV4-3,.,CASSQGGPPNEQFF,TGCGCCAGCAGCCAAGGGGGGCCCCCCAATGAGCAGTTCTTC
.,TRBJ2-4,TRBV2,few,CASSRHSAKNIQYF,TGTGCCAGCAGTAGACACTCAGCCAAAAACATTCAGTACTTC
.,TRBJ2-7,TRBV29-1,many,CSVELGGGEQYF,TGCAGCGTTGAATTGGGGGGCGGCGAGCAGTACTTC
.,TRBJ1-1,TRBV29-1,medium-sized,CSVAAMNTEAFF,TGCAGCGTTGCAGCCATGAACACTGAAGCTTTCTTT
.,TRBJ1-3,TRBV12-3/TRBV12-4,many,CASVPDFGNTIYF,TGTGCCAGCGTGCCGGATTTCGGAAACACCATATATTTT
.,TRBJ1-3,TRBV7-7,many,CASSLDRGNTIYF,TGTGCTAGCAGCTTAGATAGAGGAAACACCATATATTTT
TRBD1,TRBJ2-2,TRBV4-2,many,CASSLGQGEDTGELFF,TGTGCCAGCAGCCTCGGACAGGGTGAGGACACCGGGGAGCTGTTTTTT
TRBD1,TRBJ2-1,TRBV6-1,few,CASSPRQGAPRHEQFF,TGTGCCAGCAGCCCCAGACAGGGGGCGCCTAGGCATGAGCAGTTCTTC
TRBD2,TRBJ2-1,TRBV7-3,.,CASSSSGVDNEQFF,TGTGCCAGCAGCTCGAGCGGGGTTGACAATGAGCAGTTCTTC
.,TRBJ2-6,TRBV29-1,many,CSVMVSGANVLTF,TGCAGCGTCATGGTATCTGGGGCCAACGTCCTGACTTTC
TRBD2,TRBJ2-3,TRBV5-1,.,CASSLTSGSTDTQYF,TGCGCCAGCAGCTTGACTAGCGGCAGCACAGATACGCAGTATTTT
.,TRBJ2-5,TRBV27,few,CASSLGSPHETQYF,TGTGCCAGCAGTTTAGGCTCTCCCCACGAGACCCAGTACTTC
.,TRBJ1-1,TRBV7-2,few,CASRLTVNTEAFF,TGTGCCAGCAGACTTACAGTTAACACTGAAGCTTTCTTT
.,TRBJ2-5,TRBV7-2,.,CASSSGQGTQYF,TGTGCCAGCAGCTCTGGTCAGGGGACCCAGTACTTC
.,TRBJ2-2,TRBV30,few,CAWRRAGAVSGELFF,TGTGCCTGGAGAAGGGCGGGGGCTGTGTCCGGGGAGCTGTTTTTT
TRBD1,TRBJ2-5,TRBV6-1,many,CASSTDRGETQYF,TGTGCCAGCAGTACGGACAGGGGAGAGACCCAGTACTTC
.,TRBJ1-2,TRBV2,.,CASSETGTSNYGYTF,TGTGCCAGCAGTGAAACAGGGACATCTAACTATGGCTACACCTTC
.,TRBJ1-5,TRBV5-6,many,CASSLVDQPQHF,TGTGCCAGCAGCTTGGTAGACCAGCCCCAGCATTTT
.,TRBJ1-2,TRBV28,few,CASSNAGLGYTF,TGTGCCAGCTCCAACGCGGGGTTAGGCTACACCTTC
.,TRBJ1-1,TRBV6-6,many,CASSYAGINTEAFF,TGTGCCAGCAGTTACGCAGGGATCAACACTGAAGCTTTCTTT